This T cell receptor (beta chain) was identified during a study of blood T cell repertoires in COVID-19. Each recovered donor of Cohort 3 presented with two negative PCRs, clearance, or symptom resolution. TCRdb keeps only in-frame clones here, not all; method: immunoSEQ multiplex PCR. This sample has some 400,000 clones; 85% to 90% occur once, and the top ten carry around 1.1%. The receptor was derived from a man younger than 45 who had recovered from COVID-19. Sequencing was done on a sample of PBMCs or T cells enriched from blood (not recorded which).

The CDR3 region is CASSSGQGSVWETQYF. The CDR3 nucleotides are TGTGCCAGCAGCTCGGGACAGGGGTCGGTATGGGAGACCCAGTACTTC. J is TRBJ2-5 and V is TRBV11-3, with 10 bases aligning to TRBD1. This CDR3 region has 16 residues. J lost 5 bases, V lost 4 bases, and 10 bases had no gene match. Germline V gene sequence: CDR1 SGHNT, CDR2 YENEEA.